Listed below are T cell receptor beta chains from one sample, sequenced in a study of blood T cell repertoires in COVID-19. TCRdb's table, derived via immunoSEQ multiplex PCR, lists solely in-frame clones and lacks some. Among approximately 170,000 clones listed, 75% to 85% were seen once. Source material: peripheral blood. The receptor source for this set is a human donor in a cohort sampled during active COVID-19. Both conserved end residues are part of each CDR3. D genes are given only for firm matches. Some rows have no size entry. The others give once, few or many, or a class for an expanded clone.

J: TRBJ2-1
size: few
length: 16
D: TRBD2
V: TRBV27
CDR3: CASSSRTSSRYNEQFF
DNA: TGTGCCAGCAGTTCCCGGACTAGTTCGAGGTACAATGAGCAGTTCTTC

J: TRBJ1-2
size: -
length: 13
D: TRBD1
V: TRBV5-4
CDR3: CASSLIGQGGYTF
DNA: TGTGCCAGCAGCTTGATAGGACAGGGCGGCTACACCTTC

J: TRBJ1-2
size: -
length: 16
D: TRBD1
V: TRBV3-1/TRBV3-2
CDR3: CASSQSRTGGRSGYTF
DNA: TGTGCCAGCAGCCAATCCCGGACAGGGGGCCGTTCGGGCTACACCTTC

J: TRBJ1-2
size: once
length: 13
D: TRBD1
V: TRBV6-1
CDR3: CASSERQGTGYTF
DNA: TGTGCCAGCAGTGAAAGACAGGGAACTGGCTACACCTTC

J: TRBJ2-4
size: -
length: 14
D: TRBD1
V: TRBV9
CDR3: CASSEQGVGNIQYF
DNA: TGTGCCAGCAGCGAACAGGGGGTTGGAAACATTCAGTACTTC

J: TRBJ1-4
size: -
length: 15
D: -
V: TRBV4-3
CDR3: CASSHSTDGNEKLFF
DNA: TGCGCCAGCAGCCATTCCACAGATGGTAATGAAAAACTGTTTTTT

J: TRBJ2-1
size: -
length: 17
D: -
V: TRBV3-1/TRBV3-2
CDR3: CASSRISGGVWQWEQFF
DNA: TGTGCCAGCAGCCGAATTTCCGGCGGGGTTTGGCAATGGGAGCAGTTCTTC

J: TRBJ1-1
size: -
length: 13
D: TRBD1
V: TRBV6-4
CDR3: CASRQTGSAEAFF
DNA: TGTGCCAGCAGGCAGACAGGGAGCGCTGAAGCTTTCTTT

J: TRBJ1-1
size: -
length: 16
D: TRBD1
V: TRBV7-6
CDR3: CASSLQGASLNTEAFF
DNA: TGTGCCAGCAGCTTACAGGGGGCAAGTCTTAACACTGAAGCTTTCTTT

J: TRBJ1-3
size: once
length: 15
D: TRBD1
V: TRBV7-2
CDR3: CASSFTGVAGNTIYF
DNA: TGTGCCAGCAGCTTTACAGGGGTCGCTGGAAACACCATATATTTT

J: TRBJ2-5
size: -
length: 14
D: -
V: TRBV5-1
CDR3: CASSLMWGGETQYF
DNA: TGCGCCAGCAGCTTGATGTGGGGCGGAGAGACCCAGTACTTC

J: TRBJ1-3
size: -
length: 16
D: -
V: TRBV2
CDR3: CASSEWGSGSGNTIYF
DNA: TGTGCCAGCAGTGAATGGGGCAGTGGCTCTGGAAACACCATATATTTT

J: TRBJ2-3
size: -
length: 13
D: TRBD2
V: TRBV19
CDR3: CASLAGGLDTQYF
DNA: TGTGCCAGTCTAGCGGGAGGTCTAGATACGCAGTATTTT

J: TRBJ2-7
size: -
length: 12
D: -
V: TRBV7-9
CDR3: CASSLGASEQYF
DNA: TGTGCCAGCAGCTTAGGGGCCTCGGAGCAGTACTTC

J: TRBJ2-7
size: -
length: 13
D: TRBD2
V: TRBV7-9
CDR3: CASSTRLADEQYF
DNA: TGTGCCAGCAGCACCAGACTAGCGGACGAGCAGTACTTC

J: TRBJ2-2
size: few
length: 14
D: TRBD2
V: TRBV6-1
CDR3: CAGSFGRGAGELFF
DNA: TGTGCCGGGTCGTTTGGGCGGGGGGCCGGGGAGCTGTTTTTT

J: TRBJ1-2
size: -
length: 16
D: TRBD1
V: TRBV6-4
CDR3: CASSPQTTGVVGGYTF
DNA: TGTGCCAGCTCACCCCAAACGACAGGGGTTGTAGGTGGCTACACCTTC

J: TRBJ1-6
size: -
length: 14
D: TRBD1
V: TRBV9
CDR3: CASSVQTGGSPLHF
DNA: TGTGCCAGCAGCGTACAGACAGGGGGTTCACCCCTCCACTTT

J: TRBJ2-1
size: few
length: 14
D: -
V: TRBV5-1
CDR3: CASSFGGNPNEQFF
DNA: TGCGCCAGCAGCTTCGGCGGGAACCCTAATGAGCAGTTCTTC

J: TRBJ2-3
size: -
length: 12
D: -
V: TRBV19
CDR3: CASSALSDTQYF
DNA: TGTGCCAGTAGTGCGTTATCAGATACGCAGTATTTT

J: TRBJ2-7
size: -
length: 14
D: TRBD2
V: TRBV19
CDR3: CASSTSGLSYEQYF
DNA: TGTGCCAGTAGTACTAGCGGGCTCTCCTACGAGCAGTACTTC

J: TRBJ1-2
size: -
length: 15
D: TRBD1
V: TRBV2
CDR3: CASSPGDRGRDGYTF
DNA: TGTGCCAGCAGTCCCGGGGACAGGGGGCGGGATGGCTACACCTTC

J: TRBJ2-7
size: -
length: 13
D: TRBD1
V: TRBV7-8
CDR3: CASSWDRDYEQYF
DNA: TGTGCCAGCAGCTGGGACAGGGACTACGAGCAGTACTTC

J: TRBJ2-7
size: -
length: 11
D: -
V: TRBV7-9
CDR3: CASSLSYEQYF
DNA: TGTGCCAGCAGCTTATCGTACGAGCAGTACTTC

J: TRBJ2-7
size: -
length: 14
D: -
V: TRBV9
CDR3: CASSPRGNSYEQYF
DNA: TGTGCCAGCAGCCCACGGGGGAACTCCTACGAGCAGTACTTC